The 18 T cell receptor beta chains below come from one sample, sequenced in a study of cytomegalovirus exposure and HLA in healthy donors. PCR employed 60 Vbeta and 13 Jbeta primers. Sequencing was performed with immunoSEQ multiplex PCR; in TCRdb, only in-frame clones are kept and a portion is missing. The sample includes 120,000 to 150,000 clones, more than 75% of them seen just once. Sequencing was carried out using PBMCs. The receptors originated from a man aged 35 to 55 in good health and CMV-seronegative.

This clone was counted between two and nine times. V gene TRBV4-1 combines with J gene TRBJ2-7, with 8 positions matching TRBD2. The V gene's germline CDR1 is MGHRA and CDR2 YSYEKL. This CDR3 is 16 amino acids long. Trimming at V came to 5 bases and at J to 1 base, leaving 10 bases not matched to a gene. Here the CDR3 DNA reads TGCGCCAGCAGCTTGGGTGGACTAGCAGGGTCCTACGAGCAGTACTTC. Protein product: CASSLGGLAGSYEQYF.

The chain's CDR3 is CASSQDRTEAVYDEQFF. CDR3 in DNA: TGCGCCAGCAGCCAAGATAGGACAGAGGCGGTTTACGATGAGCAGTTCTTC. The rearrangement links TRBV4-3 to TRBJ2-1; tentative D call: TRBD1 (6 bases). There are 17 residues in the CDR3. Germline loops: CDR1 LGHNA, CDR2 YSLEER. The V end lost 0 bases, the J end lost 8 bases, and 20 bases lay between the germline ends.

The rearrangement joins TRBV5-1 to TRBJ2-2, with a possible D match to TRBD1 (8 bases). Trimming removed 0 bases at V and 6 bases at J, with 15 bases between. The CDR3 loop spans 16 amino acids. Per germline, CDR1 SGHRS and CDR2 YFSETQ. The CDR3 DNA follows: TGCGCCAGCAGCTTGGACGTCACAGGGGGGGCCGGGGAGCTGTTTTTT. It yields the protein CASSLDVTGGAGELFF.

Here the CDR3 DNA reads TGTGCCAGCAGTTTAGCCCAGGGACAACCGGGTACGCAGTATTTT. Encoded protein: CASSLAQGQPGTQYF. This chain connects TRBV28 to TRBJ2-3, with D maybe TRBD1 (6 bases). This CDR3 is built from 15 residues. Deletions cut 2 bases from V and 8 bases from J, with 17 bases between. Per the germline V gene, CDR1 is MDHEN and CDR2 is SYDVKM.

The sample holds a few counts of this clone. The chain joins TRBV5-4 to TRBJ1-2; TRBD1 aligns across 12 bases. The junction had 5 bases not matched to a gene; V was cut back by 4 bases and J by 4 bases. Germline assignment: CDR1 SGHNT and CDR2 YYREEE (reference sequence). CDR3 length equals 15 residues. CDR3 bases: TGTGCCAGCAGCGGGGACAGGGGGCAGAGCTATGGCTACACCTTC. This translates into CASSGDRGQSYGYTF.

This clone was seen only a few times. The chain combines TRBV6-1 with TRBJ2-3, with 9 bases aligning to TRBD1. CDR3 length: 15 residues. CDR1 MNHNS and CDR2 SASEGT come from the germline V gene. Germline trimming cut 1 base from V and 5 bases from J; bases unmatched to any gene: 4. The CDR3 spells CASSEGLTGGDTQYF. CDR3 DNA: TGTGCCAGCAGTGAAGGATTGACAGGGGGAGATACGCAGTATTTT.

This clone was observed a single time. One end of the junction varies from germline; a read error may be responsible. The chain joins TRBV4-1 to TRBJ2-6, with D maybe TRBD1 (5 bases). The germline CDR1 and CDR2 sequences are MGHRA and YSYEKL. The CDR3 spans 17 residues. The CDR3 region has the DNA TGCGCCAGCAGCCAAGATCGTGACACGTCTGGGGCCAACGGCCTGACTTTC. Amino acid sequence: CASSQDRDTSGANGLTF.

The chain is built from TRBV30 and TRBJ2-3, with 13 bases aligning to TRBD2. Germline CDR1 is GTSNPN and CDR2 is SVGIG (reference sequence). The CDR3 is 16 amino acids. Unmatched junction bases numbered 2, after V lost 1 base and J lost 1 base. In DNA form, the CDR3 reads TGTGCCTGGAGTGCCGGACTAGCGGGGGGCACAGATACGCAGTATTTT. Encoded protein: CAWSAGLAGGTDTQYF.

The chain combines TRBV10-1 with TRBJ2-2; 10 bases align to TRBD1. With V trimmed by 7 bases and J by 5 bases, 7 bases remained unmatched. This CDR3 has 15 residues. From germline, CDR1 is WNHNN and CDR2 SYGVQD (reference sequence). CDR3 nucleotides: TGCGCCAGCATGCCGGGACAGGGGTGGACCGGGGAGCTGTTTTTT. Its translation is CASMPGQGWTGELFF.

The V call is TRBV18, the J call TRBJ2-7, with a possible D match to TRBD2 (6 bases). Trimming took off 1 base at V and 2 bases at J, with 9 bases between the two ends. The CDR3 loop spans 14 amino acids. Germline V lookup: CDR1 KGHSH, CDR2 LQKENI. This chain's CDR3 is CASSPRGGTYEQYF. The CDR3 DNA is TGTGCCAGCTCACCACGGGGCGGGACCTACGAGCAGTACTTC.

The chain combines TRBV5-1 with TRBJ2-1; 7 bases map to TRBD2. Germline CDR1 SGHRS, CDR2 YFSETQ. The CDR3 loop spans 14 amino acids. V shed 9 bases, J shed 4 bases, and the junction held 10 bases outside the gene matches. The CDR3, as DNA: TGCGCCACCTCTTCTAACGGGGGGTACAATGAGCAGTTCTTC. This sequence encodes CATSSNGGYNEQFF.

This chain connects TRBV2 to TRBJ1-2; TRBD1 might be the D (6 bases). CDR3 length: 12 residues. V dropped 4 bases and J dropped 8 bases, with 11 bases sitting between them. Looked up from germline, CDR1 is SNHLY and CDR2 is FYNNEI. Here the CDR3 DNA reads TGTGCCAGCAGTGTCAGGGGTGCCGGCTACACCTTC. As protein: CASSVRGAGYTF.

V and J are TRBV6-5 and TRBJ1-4; 9 nucleotides line up with TRBD1. CDR3 length: 14 amino acids. Germline values: CDR1 MNHEY, CDR2 SVGAGI. V lost 7 bases to trimming and J lost 1 base; unmatched junction nucleotides: 1. Here the CDR3 reads CASTGQGTNEKLFF. CDR3 bases: TGTGCCAGCACGGGACAGGGAACTAATGAAAAACTGTTTTTT.

The chain joins TRBV5-4 to TRBJ2-2; 12 nucleotides agree with TRBD2. The junction had 7 bases not matched to a gene; V was cut back by 5 bases and J by 8 bases. The CDR3 sequence is 15 residues long. Germline V gives CDR1 SGHNT, CDR2 YYREEE (reference sequence). CDR3 DNA: TGTGCCAGCAGTCTAGCGGGGGGGCCTCTTGGGGAGCTGTTTTTT. This gives the protein CASSLAGGPLGELFF.

This clone was observed a handful of times. This chain links TRBV27 with TRBJ1-5, with D perhaps TRBD1 (5 bases). The germline V and J ends were trimmed by 5 bases and 7 bases, with 12 bases remaining between them. This CDR3 has 13 amino acids. Germline CDR1 reads MNHEY; CDR2 reads SMNVEV (reference sequence). This chain's CDR3 is CASSPGGWQPQHF. The CDR3 DNA reads as TGTGCCAGCAGTCCCGGGGGTTGGCAGCCCCAGCATTTT.

V gene TRBV30 combines with J gene TRBJ1-2, with 11 positions matching TRBD1. V shed 2 bases, J shed 4 bases, and the junction held 3 bases outside the gene matches. This CDR3 is built from 14 residues. CDR1 and CDR2 (germline): GTSNPN, SVGIG (reference sequence). DNA for the CDR3: TGTGCCTGGAGTATCGGACAGGGGGCCTATGGCTACACCTTC. Its translation is CAWSIGQGAYGYTF. Full variable domain (outside the CDR3, taken from reference TRBV30 and TRBJ1-2): SQTIHQWPATLVQPVGSPLSLECTVEGTSNPNLYWYRQAAGRGLQLLFYSVGIGQISSEVPQNLSASRPQDRQFILSSKKLLLSDSGFYLCAWSIGQGAYGYTFGSGTRLTVV.

The CDR3 nucleotides are TGTGCCAGCAGCTTGGGGTCGGGAGTCAGAACTTCGAGCTCCTACGAGCAGTACTTC. Its protein product is CASSLGSGVRTSSSYEQYF. The V gene is TRBV5-4, the J gene TRBJ2-7, with a possible D match to TRBD2 (6 bases). The length of the CDR3 is 19 residues. Germline V gene sequence: CDR1 SGHNT, CDR2 YYREEE (reference sequence). Trimming took 0 bases from V and 0 from J, leaving 22 bases between them.

Concerning this clone itself: One end of the junction does not line up with germline, which may come from a read error. This chain uses TRBV28 with TRBJ2-6, with D tentatively TRBD1 (5 bases). Per germline, CDR1 MDHEN and CDR2 SYDVKM. The CDR3 is made up of 14 amino acids. CDR3 loop: CASSSYSGANGLTF. The CDR3 DNA sequence: TGTGCCAGCAGTTCATACTCTGGGGCCAACGGCCTGACTTTC.